Here is one T cell receptor (beta chain) with its context. Its antigen is still unknown. The data stem from a study of shared clonotypes between healthy human individuals. Generated by immunoSEQ multiplex PCR, the TCRdb table keeps only in-frame clones and is missing some. The sample contains 2 million to 3 million clones, approximately 94% of which appear only once. Regarding the study as a whole: The sampled material consisted only of blood, and tissue repertoires are likely to differ. Since donors were few, the genetic and exposure-history diversity represented was limited. With a few donors compared, about 5.2% of naive CD4 clonotypes were shared.

Material: naive CD4+ T cells sorted from blood. The subset: CD45RA+ positively selected. The sequence derives from a man in his late teens or twenties in good health.

The CDR3 DNA reads as TGTGCCAGCAGTTACGGAGGGAGGCAGTACTTC. It encodes CASSYGGRQYF. This rearrangement joins TRBV6-5 to TRBJ2-7; possible D gene TRBD2, 6 bases. Germline CDR1 reads MNHEY; CDR2 reads SVGAGI. This CDR3 has 11 residues. V was clipped by 2 bases and J by 9 bases, with 8 bases between them.